What follows are 9 T cell receptor beta chains derived from one specimen sequenced in a study of identical twins. TCRdb itself ran the 5' RACE reads through MiXCR, one entry per CDR3 protein. This sample has 400,000 to 550,000 distinct CDR3 sequences, with approximately 14% found just once. Another study also made use of these data, one on yellow fever vaccine responses in identical twins.

What was sequenced was CD4+ T cells sorted from blood. The receptor source for this set is a woman aged 18-29 years in good health.

This clonotype was seen a handful of times. One end of the junction varies from germline; a read error may be responsible. The chain couples TRBV12-3 or TRBV12-4 to TRBJ2-2; 7 nucleotides line up with TRBD2. The CDR3 spans 14 residues. CDR3 DNA sequence: TGTGCCAGCAGTTTGGGGGGGAACTCCGGGGAGCTGTTTTTT. This encodes CASSLGGNSGELFF.

This chain uses TRBV4-3 with TRBJ2-3, with a weak D call TRBD2 (6 bases). Looked up from germline, CDR1 is LGHNA and CDR2 is YSLEER. V lost 3 bases and J lost 1, with 8 bases in between. The CDR3 runs to 14 residues. Here the CDR3 DNA reads TGCGCCAGCAGCCAGTGGGAGGGCACAGATACGCAGTATTTT. Protein product: CASSQWEGTDTQYF.

The chain links TRBV10-3 to TRBJ2-3; D tentatively reads TRBD1 or TRBD2 (6 bases each). CDR3 length: 17 residues. The V gene's germline CDR1 is ENHRY and CDR2 SYGVKD. The V and J ends lost 6 bases and 0 bases respectively, with 19 bases between them. CDR3 loop: CAISGGPTGISTDTQYF. The CDR3 DNA reads as TGTGCCATCAGCGGGGGACCTACAGGGATCAGCACAGATACGCAGTATTTT.

This clonotype was picked up a small number of times. The chain joins TRBV5-1 to TRBJ2-7; TRBD2 might be the D (6 bases). V gave up 4 bases and J gave up 2 bases, with 16 bases separating them. This CDR3 has 15 amino acids. CDR1 is SGHRS, CDR2 YFSETQ, per germline. CDR3 nucleotide sequence: TGCGCCAGCAGCGCCTCGGCGGGGCCCACCTACGAGCAGTACTTC. It specifies CASSASAGPTYEQYF.

This clonotype was counted many times. This rearrangement joins TRBV18 to TRBJ2-5, with 7 bases identical to TRBD1. Germline CDR1 is KGHSH and CDR2 is LQKENI. Trimming at V came to 3 bases and at J to 4 bases, leaving 2 bases not matched to a gene. The CDR3 contains 13 residues. The DNA for the CDR3 is TGTGCCAGCTCACCCCGACAGGGAGAGACCCAGTACTTC. Its translation: CASSPRQGETQYF. The full variable domain, rest sourced from reference TRBV18 and TRBJ2-5, is NAGVMQNPRHLVRRRGQEARLRCSPMKGHSHVYWYRQLPEEGLKFMVYLQKENIIDESGMPKERFSAEFPKEGPSILRIQQVVRGDSAAYFCASSPRQGETQYFGPGTRLLVL.

The rearrangement joins TRBV28 to TRBJ2-2; D remains ambiguous. Germline assignment: CDR1 MDHEN and CDR2 SYDVKM. The CDR3 runs 13 residues. Trimming removed 8 bases from V and 1 base from J, with 8 bases in between. This chain's CDR3 is CASLSRNTGELFF. CDR3 bases: TGTGCCAGCCTCTCGAGGAACACCGGGGAGCTGTTTTTT.

This clonotype was picked up one time. Sequence at one end of the junction differs from germline and may be a read error. The chain has TRBV9 and TRBJ2-3; 14 bases fit TRBD2. CDR3 length equals 16 residues. CDR1 and CDR2 (germline): SGDLS, YYNGEE. CDR3 region: CASSGTSGGLTDTQCF. CDR3 coding DNA: TGTGCCAGCAGTGGGACTAGCGGGGGACTCACAGATACGCAGTGTTTT.

This clonotype has a handful of counts. The gene calls are TRBV7-2 and TRBJ2-7; D unclear. Germline V gene lookup returns CDR1 SGHTA and CDR2 FQGNSA. Trimming removed 1 base at V and 0 bases at J, with 10 bases between. The CDR3 has 15 residues. CDR3 loop: CASSLELGSSYEQYF. The CDR3 nucleotides are TGTGCCAGCAGCTTAGAACTCGGCAGCTCCTACGAGCAGTACTTC.

V is TRBV10-1 and J is TRBJ2-2, with D tentatively TRBD1 (6 bases). CDR1 is WNHNN, CDR2 SYGVQD, per germline (reference sequence). V was clipped by 6 bases and J by 4 bases, with 12 bases between them. CDR3 length equals 14 residues. The CDR3, as DNA: TGCGCCAGCAGGGAACAGGGCGGCACCGGGGAGCTGTTTTTT. This codes for CASREQGGTGELFF.